This T cell receptor (beta chain) came from a study of blood T cell repertoires in COVID-19. Study-wide context: The United States, Italy and Spain supplied acute and convalescent COVID-19 samples. Sources were T cells, B-cell-depleted T cells, or PBMCs; the material itself was cDNA or gDNA.

The germline gives CDR1 SGHVS, CDR2 FQNEAQ. This CDR3 is built from 17 residues. Trimming cost V 1 base and J 6 bases; bases outside gene matches: 7. As originally analysed: Reference gene primer amplification gave estimated nucleated cell counts. The table came from immunoSEQ multiplex PCR; TCRdb's copy has only in-frame clones and leaves some out. The DNA gave D and trimming, while V, J and clone size come from that table. The top ten clones hold under 20% of a sample with fewer than 130,000 clones, about 79% of them seen once. This sequence joins TRBV7-8 and TRBJ2-3; 13 nucleotides line up with TRBD2. What was sequenced was peripheral blood. The TCR comes from a woman older than 75 with active or convalescent COVID-19. In nucleotides, the CDR3 is TGTGCCAGCAGCTTAGATCGGACTAGCGGGAGTACGGATACGCAGTATTTT. Translation gives CASSLDRTSGSTDTQYF.